The source of this T cell receptor beta chain is a study of blood T cell repertoires in COVID-19. The CDR3 has 15 residues. J lost 6 bases, V lost 3 bases, and 6 bases had no gene match. Germline V gene lookup returns CDR1 LNHDA and CDR2 SQIVND (reference sequence). The repertoire was sequenced with immunoSEQ multiplex PCR; TCRdb's copy has only in-frame clones and lacks some. The data contain 200,000 to 300,000 clones, around 88% of them singletons. Which cohort a participant joined came from the clinical history participants gave. The material sequenced was PBMCs or T cells enriched from blood (not recorded which). The sequence derives from a middle-aged woman with acute COVID-19. This rearrangement joins TRBV19 to TRBJ1-5, with 9 nucleotides matching TRBD1. Here the CDR3 reads CASSMGTGSFQPQHF. CDR3 nucleotides: TGTGCCAGTAGTATGGGGACAGGGAGTTTTCAGCCCCAGCATTTT. Full variable domain (rest looked up from reference TRBV19 and TRBJ1-5): DGGITQSPKYLFRKEGQNVTLSCEQNLNHDAMYWYRQDPGQGLRLIYYSQIVNDFQKGDIAEGYSVSREKKESFPLTVTSAQKNPTAFYLCASSMGTGSFQPQHFGDGTRLSIL.